This T cell receptor (beta chain) was sequenced in a study of cytomegalovirus exposure and HLA in healthy donors (dated by TCRdb to about 2017). In the study overall: An earlier analysis of several hundred of the donors reported 250 to 350 Gb of sequence data and 117 million unique TCR beta sequences from roughly 200 million T cells. An early release covering about 600 HLA-typed donors comprised 250 to 350 gigabases of sequencing data and around 80 million unique TCR sequences. Among 350 to 400 genotyped donors of the cohort, an average of approximately 240,000 unique TCR beta nucleotide sequences were sequenced per donor, 15% to 20% of them non-productive. Rather than using new phenotypic data, the later analysis identified candidate immune exposures from TCR beta sequences and from how often those sequences occurred across donors. The study aimed to test whether signatures of past pathogen exposure could be identified by cataloging public T cell receptors. Genome-wide SNP genotypes for about 60% of the roughly 670 donors were used in a later genetic analysis, which treated that subset as a discovery cohort. The study used immunosequencing to profile the T cell repertoires of 666 subjects and linked those repertoires to cytomegalovirus serostatus. HLA typing included class I and class II loci at four-digit resolution. A separate validation cohort of 100 to 150 different subjects was used in addition to the 666-subject first cohort. In a later analysis, previously published TCR beta repertoires from hundreds of donors were re-analyzed and high-resolution HLA genotyping was added so that TCR occurrence patterns could be studied. The study combined high-throughput TCR immunosequencing, statistical association of individual TCRs with disease status, and machine learning to predict cytomegalovirus infection status. About five DR-DQ haplotypes were treated as single units for association and clustering because of strong linkage in the cohort. An earlier analysis of 500 to 650 of the donors applied high-throughput TCR beta sequencing to assess whether each TCR beta V gene segment acted as functional or pseudogenic. Donor age, sex, ethnicity and CMV serostatus were compiled alongside the repertoire data. Of the 300 to 500 genotyped donors, roughly 76% were placed in the genetic ancestry cluster associated with self-reported Caucasian donors. The number of typed donors differed by locus: about 629-630 for A, B, C, DRB1 and DQB1; roughly 510 for DQA1; 606 for DPA1; and 450 to 480 for DPB1. Every repertoire in the discovery cohort had been generated on one and the same sequencing platform.

Worth noting for this clone: Its antigen is not yet known.

Summary of the overall study and its limitations: Sequencing depth was assumed to be roughly uniform across donors in the presence/absence analyses, though that assumption may not hold. Broadly in line with IMGT annotations, most TCR beta V segments showed up in productive rearrangements about 87% or about 30% of the time in an earlier analysis of several hundred of the donors. A further reported finding was that TCR beta sequences accurately predicted the HLA-A and HLA-B alleles for most subjects in the first cohort. At a false discovery rate of 0.05, a later analysis linked around 17,000 TCR beta sequences to specific HLA alleles. A group of highly shared sequence variants was considered likely to be a technical artifact of the sequencing pipeline. The authors suggested that the approach could potentially be generalized to other disease states and immunological phenotypes. The earlier analysis of approximately 540 of the donors excluded 15 to 20 rarely observed V segments, including chromosome 9 orphons, because counts were too low. The 87-base-pair reads could not distinguish some IMGT-functional V segments, including TRBV6-2 and TRBV6-3, so those segments were excluded. Several of the top co-occurrence clusters appeared to be linked to parvovirus B19, influenza, CMV and Epstein-Barr virus, according to a later analysis. Linkage disequilibrium might explain the correlated functional status among segregating V segments, but an unknown experimental factor could not be ruled out. In a later analysis, the rate of TCR association differed among HLA loci, with DRB1 alleles having the most associated TCRs and HLA-C alleles having the fewest. Because some donors lacked HLA typing at each locus, the association tests relied only on the typed subset. Compared with equally common non-associated chains, HLA-associated TCR beta chains in a later analysis were more clonally expanded and had lower generation probabilities. The cohort was sequenced for TCR beta chains only, and without alpha or paired-chain data the features that could be detected were limited. The study gave a list of under 200 TCR beta chains associated with cytomegalovirus. Assigning TCR associations to individual alleles was difficult when HLA alleles, especially DR and DQ, strongly co-occurred. According to a later genetic analysis, donors in an Asian-associated ancestry cluster had fewer N-insertions in productive TCRs than the roughly 700-donor mean. CMV serostatus was the only immune exposure information available for the cohort. A few of the identified cytomegalovirus-associated TCR beta chains were confirmed in vitro to be specific for cytomegalovirus antigens. A later analysis found that most CMV-associated TCR beta chains appeared HLA-restricted, with HLA associations seemingly driven largely by CMV exposure. Cytomegalovirus status was reported to be diagnosed by the classifier with high specificity and sensitivity in both the original and validation cohorts. A later genetic analysis associated a missense DCLRE1C variant with V-gene and J-gene trimming of TCR beta chains, and an independent cohort replicated the association. Across donors, most TCR sequences were observed very rarely, whereas some public TCRs were present in many individuals.

The cohort consisted of 670 or so healthy bone marrow donors. Cohort members were all nominally healthy when sampled, although unrecorded immune exposures were likely present. The donor tested CMV seronegative and was one of the 352 seronegative cohort members. A peripheral blood sample was collected from each donor, and TCR beta sequencing was performed on peripheral blood mononuclear cells. Genomic DNA extraction from the blood cell samples was performed with the Qiagen DNeasy Blood Extraction Kit. The library was made by the immunoSEQ multiplex PCR assay. A mixture of 60 forward primers for TCR Vbeta segments and 13 reverse primers for TCR Jbeta segments was used in the multiplex PCR. The CDR3 region of rearranged TCR beta genes was amplified from genomic DNA by a multiplex PCR assay. The amplified TCR beta libraries were sequenced on the Illumina HiSeq System as 87-base-pair reads. As for the authors' bioinformatics: A later analysis counted about 80 million unique TCR beta chains across the 700 or so repertoires, and approximately 11 million of these chains were shared by at least two donors. Raw reads were error-corrected and collapsed into unique sequences with a nearest-neighbor algorithm that merged closely related sequences to remove PCR and sequencing errors. To assign V, D and J gene segments, CDR3 sequences were aligned to IMGT reference sequences. For a sequence to be retained, at least a six-nucleotide match to both a V gene segment and a J gene segment was required. A rearrangement was called productive if the CDR3 had no stop codons and remained in frame with V and J, and every other rearrangement was called non-productive. Following IMGT convention, CDR3 was defined as the stretch from the second conserved V-encoded cysteine to the conserved J-encoded phenylalanine. In an earlier analysis of more than 550 of the donors, sequences lacking an unambiguous match to a single V gene segment were excluded. In an earlier analysis of approximately 590 of the donors, a V segment was called functional when productive rearrangements were above 56.7%, and segregating when the standard deviation between donors exceeded 5%. A statistical classification framework was built to diagnose cytomegalovirus status from the catalog of TCR beta chain sequences. A later analysis assigned V and J genes by comparing TCR nucleotide sequences with IMGT/GENE-DB human TR gene sequences. In a later analysis, CDR3 sequences and most-parsimonious VDJ recombination scenarios were assigned using the TCRdist pipeline. In a later analysis, each TCR beta chain was defined by its CDR3 amino acid sequence together with its V-gene family, and reads without a unique V-gene family were excluded. In a later analysis, around 650 highly shared, low-generation-probability nucleotide sequences were removed to address suspected cross-contamination and a sequencing artifact. For each public chain, a later analysis derived a clonal expansion index from normalized ranks of inferred template counts within each repertoire. In a later analysis, generation probabilities were computed with a VDJ recombination model fitted to out-of-frame rearrangements, and the resulting probabilities were checked against IGoR. A later analysis scored TCR-TCR, TCR-HLA and TCR-CMV co-occurrence with hypergeometric tests, applying a repertoire-size bias correction to TCR pairs. To estimate false discovery rates, a later analysis permuted the HLA or CMV assignments 20 times. In a later analysis, co-occurring TCRs were grouped using DBSCAN, and TCRdist sequence similarity was added for clustering within HLA-allele-positive subsets. For co-occurrence clustering, repertoires with fewer than 30,000 or more than 120,000 public chains were excluded, along with roughly 5 repertoires with anomalous nucleotide sharing. TCRdb mirrors the immuneACCESS table, restricted to in-frame sequences. Some clones are absent from its copies; in checked studies, under half trace to an unresolved V gene, and the reason for the others is unknown. That table supplies the V and J calls and clone size; D and trimming were determined from the DNA. The sample's table covers some 130,000 clones. Jointly, the top ten make up less than 2% of the sample.

V is trimmed back by 2 bases and J by 6 bases, and the junction contains 7 bases that no gene match accounts for. The CDR3 numbers 15 residues from cysteine through phenylalanine. The entry retains the CDR3 DNA only, 45 bases that are in frame from base 1. According to the germline V gene, CDR1 reads SGHTA and CDR2 reads FQGNSA. The sequence links TRBV7-2 to TRBJ2-7; a stretch of 10 junction bases matches TRBD1. What was sequenced was PBMCs. The receptor was derived from a man younger than 35 in good health and CMV-seronegative. The sequenced DNA: TGTGCCAGCAGCTTACTGACAGGGGGCAACGGCGAGCAGTACTTC. It translates to CASSLLTGGNGEQYF.